Listed below are T cell receptor beta chains from one sample, sequenced in a study of cytomegalovirus exposure and HLA in healthy donors. The data were produced by immunoSEQ multiplex PCR, yet TCRdb's version contains in-frame clones alone and is incomplete. In all, the sample yields some 130,000 clones. Sample: PBMCs. These TCRs come from a woman aged 55-69 years in good health and CMV-seronegative. The CDR3 runs from the conserved cysteine through the conserved F or W. A D gene is named only where the DNA matches it firmly.

length	V	D	J	DNA	CDR3
15	TRBV29-1	-	TRBJ1-3	TGCAGCGTTGAAGACACCAGGACAGTCGGAAACACCATATATTTT	CSVEDTRTVGNTIYF
15	TRBV9	-	TRBJ2-5	TGTGCCAGCAGCGTAGCTGATTGGGGGAGGGAGACCCAGTACTTC	CASSVADWGRETQYF
16	TRBV4-2	TRBD1	TRBJ2-3	TGTGCCAGCAGCCTGGGACAGGATAGCCGCACAGATACGCAGTATTTT	CASSLGQDSRTDTQYF
17	TRBV18	-	TRBJ1-3	TGTGCCAGCTCACCACTGCGGGGAACGGAGCCTGGAAACACCATATATTTT	CASSPLRGTEPGNTIYF
14	TRBV25-1	-	TRBJ2-2	TGTGCCAGCTACGGACAGCCCTACACCGGGGAGCTGTTTTTT	CASYGQPYTGELFF
14	TRBV5-4	TRBD1	TRBJ2-1	TGTGCCAGCAGCTTGGGACAGGGGGGGAATGAGCAGTTCTTC	CASSLGQGGNEQFF
12	TRBV29-1	-	TRBJ2-3	TGCAGCGTTCTTTTCGAGATAAATACGCAGTATTTT	CSVLFEINTQYF
17	TRBV5-1	TRBD2	TRBJ2-1	TGCGCCAGCAGCTTGTTCGGAGGACTAGCGGGGAACAATGAGCAGTTCTTC	CASSLFGGLAGNNEQFF
13	TRBV6-5	-	TRBJ1-4	TGTGCCAGCAGTTACCGGAGTAATGAAAAACTGTTTTTT	CASSYRSNEKLFF
13	TRBV5-1	-	TRBJ2-7	TGCGCCAGCAGCGGCGGAGCAGCGAACGAGCAGTACTTC	CASSGGAANEQYF
15	TRBV10-3	TRBD1	TRBJ2-6	TGTGCCATCAGTGGACAGGGGGTCGGGGCCAACGTCCTGACTTTC	CAISGQGVGANVLTF
15	TRBV28	-	TRBJ1-1	TGTGCCAGCAGTTCCCTGACAGGTTTTAACACTGAAGCTTTCTTT	CASSSLTGFNTEAFF
11	TRBV20-1	-	TRBJ1-2	TGCAGTGTTCCGGGAACCTATGGCTACACCTTC	CSVPGTYGYTF
14	TRBV6-1	TRBD1	TRBJ1-5	TGTGCCAGCAGTGACAGGGGGGTTCCTCAGCCCCAGCATTTT	CASSDRGVPQPQHF
13	TRBV15	TRBD2	TRBJ2-1	TGTGCCACCAGCAGGCGGGAGAGGGGCCAGCAGTTCTTC	CATSRRERGQQFF
13	TRBV7-8	-	TRBJ1-1	TGTGCCAGCAGCTGGGCCGGGAACACTGAAGCTTTCTTT	CASSWAGNTEAFF
15	TRBV7-9	-	TRBJ1-4	TGTGCCAGCAGCTTAGGGAGTGCAACTAATGAAAAACTGTTTTTT	CASSLGSATNEKLFF
14	TRBV10-3	-	TRBJ2-1	TGTGCCATCAGTCCTAGCGTAACAGCCAATGAGCAGTTCTTC	CAISPSVTANEQFF
13	TRBV6-4	-	TRBJ1-5	TGTGCCAGCAGTCAGGGCTTGAATCAGCCCCAGCATTTT	CASSQGLNQPQHF
13	TRBV6-5	TRBD1	TRBJ1-1	TGTGCCAGCAGGGCCCCAGGGGGAAGGGAAGCTTTCTTT	CASRAPGGREAFF
16	TRBV4-1	TRBD1	TRBJ2-3	TGCGCCAGCAGCCAGGGACAGGGAGGACGCACAGATACGCAGTATTTT	CASSQGQGGRTDTQYF
19	TRBV4-1	TRBD2	TRBJ2-2	TGCGCCAGCAGCCACCCGGGACTAGCGGGGGGGCTAACCACCGGGGAGCTGTTTTTT	CASSHPGLAGGLTTGELFF
14	TRBV6-5	-	TRBJ2-2	TGTGCCAGCAGTTACGGGGAGGCTGGCGGGGAGCTGTTTTTT	CASSYGEAGGELFF
16	TRBV5-6	-	TRBJ2-5	TGTGCCAGCAGCTTTTTAGGCCAGGGAGGTGGGGAGACCCAGTACTTC	CASSFLGQGGGETQYF
13	TRBV5-1	TRBD1	TRBJ2-7	TGCGCCAGACCTGGGACAGGGGCTCGCGAGCAGTACTTC	CARPGTGAREQYF
12	TRBV19	-	TRBJ2-1	TGTGCCACCGCGGCCGCCTACAATGAGCAGTTCTTC	CATAAAYNEQFF
16	TRBV4-2	TRBD2	TRBJ2-1	TGTGCCAGCAGCCGCATTACTAGCGGGAGGGCCCATGAGCAGTTCTTC	CASSRITSGRAHEQFF
17	TRBV2	TRBD1	TRBJ2-5	TGTGCCAGCAGTGAAGCCCCCCCCGGGACAGGGTGGGGGACCCAGTACTTC	CASSEAPPGTGWGTQYF
14	TRBV4-1	-	TRBJ2-7	TGCGCCAGCAGCCAAGATATCGTATCCTACGAGCAGTACTTC	CASSQDIVSYEQYF
17	TRBV5-1	TRBD2	TRBJ2-1	TGCGCCAGCAGCTTGCGCGTAGCGGGGGGTTCCTACAATGAGCAGTTCTTC	CASSLRVAGGSYNEQFF
16	TRBV15	TRBD2	TRBJ2-3	TGTGCCACCAGCAGAGGGCTAGCGGGGTTCACAGATACGCAGTATTTT	CATSRGLAGFTDTQYF
16	TRBV4-1	TRBD1	TRBJ2-1	TGCGCCAGCAGCCAAGCGTCCGGGACAGGGCGGGATGAGCAGTTCTTC	CASSQASGTGRDEQFF
15	TRBV6-5	-	TRBJ2-7	TGTGCCAGCAGTTACTCCGGGACTCGTGCCTACGAGCAGTACTTC	CASSYSGTRAYEQYF
15	TRBV5-1	TRBD1	TRBJ2-1	TGCGCCAGCAGCTTGGGGACAGGCCCGTACAATGAGCAGTTCTTC	CASSLGTGPYNEQFF
15	TRBV10-3	TRBD2	TRBJ2-3	TGTGCCATCAGTGGGGCGGGGGGGCAGGTAGATACGCAGTATTTT	CAISGAGGQVDTQYF
15	TRBV5-1	-	TRBJ1-4	TGCGCCAGCAGCTTACTCGGGGCAACTAATGAAAAACTGTTTTTT	CASSLLGATNEKLFF
14	TRBV14	-	TRBJ1-2	TGTGCCAGCAGCTACACAGGCACCCTCTATGGCTACACCTTC	CASSYTGTLYGYTF
15	TRBV10-3	TRBD2	TRBJ2-5	TGTGCCATCAGTTCGAGCGGGGGTCCCAAAGAGACCCAGTACTTC	CAISSSGGPKETQYF
14	TRBV28	-	TRBJ2-7	TGTGCCAGCAGTTTATCGGCCAGGGCCTACGAGCAGTACTTC	CASSLSARAYEQYF
15	TRBV7-2	-	TRBJ1-5	TGTGCCAGCAGCGGCCCGGGGGTTATCAATCAGCCCCAGCATTTT	CASSGPGVINQPQHF
13	TRBV2	TRBD1	TRBJ2-7	TGTGCCAGCATTCGGACAGGTGGGAACGAGCAGTACTTC	CASIRTGGNEQYF
15	TRBV6-1	-	TRBJ1-5	TGTGCCAGCAGGACGACGGGGGACGGTAATCAGCCCCAGCATTTT	CASRTTGDGNQPQHF
15	TRBV27	TRBD1	TRBJ1-2	TGTGCCAGCAGTCCGGACAGGGGGCGAGGGTTCAGCTACACCTTC	CASSPDRGRGFSYTF
17	TRBV7-9	TRBD1	TRBJ1-3	TGTGCCAGCAGCTTAAATCCGGGGACAGTGGAGGGAAACACCATATATTTT	CASSLNPGTVEGNTIYF
12	TRBV19	-	TRBJ2-1	TGTGCCACCAGTAGGGGCTACAATGAGCAGTTCTTC	CATSRGYNEQFF
16	TRBV5-1	TRBD2	TRBJ2-3	TGCGCCAGCAGCTTGGAAATAGCGGGAAGCACAGATACGCAGTATTTT	CASSLEIAGSTDTQYF
14	TRBV2	TRBD2	TRBJ2-2	TGTGCCAGCAGGAACAGCGGGGGGGCCGGGGAGCTGTTTTTT	CASRNSGGAGELFF
16	TRBV6-4	TRBD1	TRBJ2-6	TGTGCCAGCAGCCTACAGGGGGCTAAGGGGGCCAACGTCCTGACTTTC	CASSLQGAKGANVLTF
17	TRBV15	TRBD1	TRBJ2-3	TGTGCCACCAGCAGAGTCCCAGGGACAGGGCGGACAGATACGCAGTATTTT	CATSRVPGTGRTDTQYF
15	TRBV9	-	TRBJ2-2	TGTGCCAGCAGCGTTGCGATTGATTACACCGGGGAGCTGTTTTTT	CASSVAIDYTGELFF
13	TRBV6-5	-	TRBJ2-7	TGTGCCAGCAGGTCCGGGACATCCTACGAGCAGTACTTC	CASRSGTSYEQYF
12	TRBV29-1	-	TRBJ1-1	TGCAGCGTTGAATCTCAGGGGAAGGTAGCTTTCTTT	CSVESQGKVAFF
15	TRBV27	TRBD2	TRBJ2-7	TGTGCCAGCAGGGAAGGACTAGTCGGCTCCTACGAGCAGTACTTC	CASREGLVGSYEQYF
14	TRBV19	TRBD1	TRBJ1-1	TGTGCCACGGCCCAGGGGGCTTCGGGAACTGAAGCTTTCTTT	CATAQGASGTEAFF
15	TRBV12-5	-	TRBJ1-6	TGTGCTAGTGGTTTGGGTCCCCTGTCTAATTCACCCCTCCACTTT	CASGLGPLSNSPLHF
17	TRBV7-8	TRBD2	TRBJ2-1	TGTGCCAGCAGCTCGCAACCCGGGACTAGCGGGCACAATGAGCAGTTCTTC	CASSSQPGTSGHNEQFF
14	TRBV6-5	-	TRBJ1-6	TGTGCCAGCAGTCCCGGACAGCGGAATTCACCCCTCCACTTT	CASSPGQRNSPLHF
14	TRBV5-1	TRBD1	TRBJ2-3	TGCGCCAGCAGCTGGGGACAGGGCGTGGATACGCAGTATTTT	CASSWGQGVDTQYF
16	TRBV6-5	-	TRBJ2-1	TGTGCCAGCAGTTCCGGGGGGCCCTGGGACTACAATGAGCAGTTCTTC	CASSSGGPWDYNEQFF